The source of this T cell receptor (beta chain) is a study of T-cell reconstitution after alpha-beta-depleted transplantation in children. The authors prepared the TCRbeta library with unique molecular identifiers. TCRdb re-called the PCR reads with MiXCR, one entry per CDR3 protein. The table includes about 610,000 distinct CDR3 sequences, about 10% detected once. V lost 0 bases to trimming and J lost 4 bases, with 10 bases between them. The CDR3 sequence is 15 residues long. Germline V CDR1 and CDR2: SGHTA, FQGNSA. Here the sequenced sample was PBMCs from the stem cell graft donor, taken from the stem cell graft. This TCR was recovered from a human donor who donated a stem cell graft to a child with acute myeloid leukemia. The chain links TRBV7-2 to TRBJ2-1; D may be TRBD1 (6 bases). The CDR3 DNA follows: TGTGCCAGCAGCTTAGCACGAACAGGGTACAATGAGCAGTTCTTC. The encoded protein is CASSLARTGYNEQFF.